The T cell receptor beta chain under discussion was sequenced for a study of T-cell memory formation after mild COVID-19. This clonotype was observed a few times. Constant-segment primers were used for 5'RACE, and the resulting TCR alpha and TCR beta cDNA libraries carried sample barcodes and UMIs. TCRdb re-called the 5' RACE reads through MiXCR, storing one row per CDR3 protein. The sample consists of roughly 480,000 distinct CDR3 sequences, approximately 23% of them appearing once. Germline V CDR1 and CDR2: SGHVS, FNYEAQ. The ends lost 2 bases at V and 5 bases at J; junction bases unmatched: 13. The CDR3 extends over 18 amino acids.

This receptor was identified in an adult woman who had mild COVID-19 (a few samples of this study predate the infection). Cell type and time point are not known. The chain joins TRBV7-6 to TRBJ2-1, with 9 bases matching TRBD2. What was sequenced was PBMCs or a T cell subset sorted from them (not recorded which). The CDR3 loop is CASSLTVAGASLNNEQFF. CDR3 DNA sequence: TGTGCCAGCAGCTTAACAGTAGCGGGGGCCTCCCTAAACAATGAGCAGTTCTTC.